The 32 T cell receptor beta chains below were found in one sample sequenced in a study of T-cell memory formation after mild COVID-19. TCRdb re-derived calls from the 5' RACE reads in MiXCR, one entry per CDR3 protein. The table has tens of thousands of distinct CDR3 sequences, around 6.1% seen once. Sequencing was carried out using PBMCs or a T cell subset sorted from them (not recorded which). Every receptor here comes from an adult who had mild COVID-19 (a few samples of this study predate the infection). Cell type and time point are not known.

CDR3 residues: CASRSYAGTYVSYEQYF. The CDR3 DNA follows: TGTGCCAGCAGATCTTATGCAGGGACATATGTCTCCTACGAGCAGTACTTC. The chain carries TRBV11-2 and TRBJ2-7, with D possibly being TRBD1 (6 bases). V gave up 6 bases and J gave up 0 bases, with 21 bases separating them. The CDR3 spans 17 residues. The germline V gene has CDR1 SGHAT and CDR2 FQNNGV.

This clonotype was counted at least ten times. The chain links TRBV19 to TRBJ2-5; maybe TRBD2 (6 bases). There are 13 residues in the CDR3. Germline V gives CDR1 LNHDA, CDR2 SQIVND (reference sequence). Trimming removed 4 bases at V and 0 bases at J, with 6 bases between. The CDR3 sequence is CASSTSDQETQYF. The CDR3 nucleotides are TGTGCCAGTAGTACTAGCGACCAAGAGACCCAGTACTTC.

This clonotype has at least ten counts. CDR3 nucleotide sequence: TGCAGCGTTAACTCTGGGGCCAACGTCCTGACTTTC. It yields the protein CSVNSGANVLTF. The chain has TRBV29-1 and TRBJ2-6; no clear D gene. Germline V gives CDR1 SQVTM, CDR2 ANQGSEA. The germline V and J ends were trimmed by 5 bases and 0 bases, with 2 bases remaining between them. The CDR3 loop spans 12 amino acids.

This rearrangement joins TRBV28 to TRBJ2-3; D is ambiguous. This CDR3 has 13 residues. The V and J ends lost 8 bases and 6 bases respectively, with 15 bases between them. CDR1 and CDR2 (germline): MDHEN, SYDVKM. CDR3 bases: TGTGCCAGCCTCGAGAGGAATCTGGATACGCAGTATTTT. This translates into CASLERNLDTQYF. The full variable domain, rest sourced from reference TRBV28 and TRBJ2-3, is DVKVTQSSRYLVKRTGEKVFLECVQDMDHENMFWYRQDPGLGLRLIYFSYDVKMKEKGDIPEGYSVSREKKERFSLILESASTNQTSMYLCASLERNLDTQYFGPGTRLTVL.

As concerns this clonotype: This may be a read error: a much more frequent sequence differs by one nucleotide. This chain connects TRBV21-1 to TRBJ2-7. TRBV21-1 is flagged as a pseudogene. This CDR3 is built from 11 residues. This CDR3 is CASSTNTEQYF. The CDR3 coding sequence is TGTGCCAGCAGCACAAATACTGAGCAGTACTTC.

This clonotype appeared a few times. The rearrangement joins TRBV12-3 or TRBV12-4 to TRBJ2-7; D perhaps matches TRBD2 (6 bases). Trimming took 8 bases from V and 3 from J, leaving 14 bases between them. This CDR3 has 13 residues. CDR3 amino acids: CASAGGLGYEQYF. The CDR3 nucleotides read TGTGCCAGCGCTGGGGGACTTGGCTACGAGCAGTACTTC.

This clonotype was counted ten times or more. The rearrangement links TRBV4-1 to TRBJ2-2, with TRBD1 as a possible D gene (6 bases). There are 14 residues in the CDR3. The germline CDR1 and CDR2 sequences are MGHRA and YSYEKL. The ends were cut back, 8 bases at V and 4 bases at J, with 14 bases in the middle. This chain's CDR3 is CASGRGSGTGELFF. In DNA, the CDR3 is TGCGCCAGCGGCAGGGGATCGGGCACCGGGGAGCTGTTTTTT.

This clonotype occurred a few times. The chain employs TRBV12-3 or TRBV12-4 and TRBJ1-4; TRBD1 matches at 9 bases. Trimming removed 6 bases from V and 5 bases from J; junction bases left unmatched: 7. CDR3 length equals 15 residues. The CDR3 loop reads CASRVGTGRNEKLFF. The DNA for the CDR3 is TGTGCCAGCAGGGTAGGGACAGGGAGGAATGAAAAACTGTTTTTT.

V gene TRBV30 combines with J gene TRBJ2-1; 9 positions agree with TRBD1. This CDR3 is 15 amino acids long. Germline CDR1 and CDR2: GTSNPN and SVGIG (reference sequence). V gave up 3 bases and J gave up 4 bases; unmatched junction bases: 7. CDR3 residues: CAWSRGTGMYNEQFF. CDR3 in DNA: TGTGCCTGGAGCCGTGGGACAGGGATGTACAATGAGCAGTTCTTC.

This clonotype was seen at least ten times. CDR3 in amino acids: CASSPQREAYNEQFF. In nucleotides, the CDR3 is TGTGCCAGCTCACCCCAGCGGGAGGCCTACAATGAGCAGTTCTTC. J is TRBJ2-1 and V is TRBV18; TRBD2 matches 9 bases. The trim removed 3 bases at V and 2 bases at J, leaving 2 bases unmatched. Germline CDR1 reads KGHSH; CDR2 reads LQKENI. The CDR3 runs to 15 residues.

This clonotype occurred a few times. The V and J genes are TRBV6-6 and TRBJ2-7; D gene uncertain. The V end was cut by 7 bases, the J end by 6 bases, with 16 bases between. The length of the CDR3 is 13 residues. Germline lookup yields CDR1 MNHNY and CDR2 SVGAGI (reference sequence). CDR3 DNA: TGTGCCAGCACTCCCCATGGGGTGCCCGAGCAGTACTTC. Its translation is CASTPHGVPEQYF.

This clonotype was observed a few times. The chain combines TRBV4-3 with TRBJ1-1, with D possibly being TRBD1 (6 bases). Trimming took off 0 bases at V and 0 bases at J, with 14 bases between the two ends. CDR1 is LGHNA, CDR2 YSLEER, per germline. CDR3 length: 17 residues. The CDR3 DNA is TGCGCCAGCAGCCAAGATAGTTATGGGGGGCTGAACACTGAAGCTTTCTTT. Protein: CASSQDSYGGLNTEAFF.

This clonotype showed up many times. This chain connects TRBV24-1 to TRBJ2-1; 8 bases fit TRBD2. The CDR3 is 16 residues long. The ends lost 9 bases at V and 7 bases at J; junction bases unmatched: 16. CDR1 is KGHDR, CDR2 SFDVKD, per germline. The CDR3, as DNA: TGTGCCACCTCGTCGCCAGCGGGAGTGAGGATGAATGAGCAGTTCTTC. This encodes CATSSPAGVRMNEQFF.

This clonotype has at least ten counts. The V call is TRBV7-9, the J call TRBJ2-2, with 11 bases identical to TRBD2. Germline lookup yields CDR1 SEHNR and CDR2 FQNEAQ (reference sequence). The CDR3 covers 17 residues. V shed 4 bases, J shed 3 bases, and the junction held 7 bases outside the gene matches. The CDR3 sequence: CASSSPSSGRHTGELFF. The CDR3 DNA reads as TGTGCCAGCAGCTCCCCGTCTAGCGGGAGGCACACCGGGGAGCTGTTTTTT.

The sample holds many counts of this clonotype. The chain joins TRBV4-3 to TRBJ2-5; D call uncertain. Trimming removed 1 base from V and 0 bases from J, with 9 bases in between. The CDR3 spans 15 residues. Looked up from germline, CDR1 is LGHNA and CDR2 is YSLEER. CDR3 sequence: CASSQGLGYQETQYF. CDR3 nucleotide sequence: TGCGCCAGCAGCCAAGGTCTGGGGTACCAAGAGACCCAGTACTTC.

This clonotype was observed a few times. V is TRBV30 and J is TRBJ2-2; weak D call: TRBD1 (5 bases). This CDR3 region has 15 residues. V was cut by 0 bases and J by 0 bases, with 8 bases left in between. Germline V gene sequence: CDR1 GTSNPN, CDR2 SVGIG (reference sequence). The CDR3 here is CAWSVGLANTGELFF. DNA for the CDR3: TGTGCCTGGAGTGTGGGGCTAGCGAACACCGGGGAGCTGTTTTTT. The entire variable domain, with the rest obtained from reference TRBV30 and TRBJ2-2, is as follows: SQTIHQWPATLVQPVGSPLSLECTVEGTSNPNLYWYRQAAGRGLQLLFYSVGIGQISSEVPQNLSASRPQDRQFILSSKKLLLSDSGFYLCAWSVGLANTGELFFGEGSRLTVL.

In this sample, this clonotype turned up many times. The chain uses TRBV7-2 and TRBJ1-2; D is uncertain. The CDR3 has 14 amino acids. Germline CDR1 SGHTA, CDR2 FQGNSA. The V end lost 0 bases, the J end lost 6 bases, and 11 bases lay between the germline ends. In DNA form, the CDR3 reads TGTGCCAGCAGCTTAGCGGGCAGCGGAAATGGCTACACCTTC. This sequence encodes CASSLAGSGNGYTF. Complete variable domain (other parts from reference TRBV7-2 and TRBJ1-2): GAGVSQSPSNKVTEKGKDVELRCDPISGHTALYWYRQSLGQGLEFLIYFQGNSAPDKSGLPSDRFSAERTGGSVSTLTIQRTQQEDSAVYLCASSLAGSGNGYTFGSGTRLTVV.

This clonotype was counted ten times or more. This chain joins TRBV5-1 and TRBJ1-1; 7 positions match TRBD1. Germline V gives CDR1 SGHRS, CDR2 YFSETQ. V shed 0 bases, J shed 1 base, and the junction held 3 bases outside the gene matches. The CDR3 spans 15 residues. CDR3 sequence reads: CASSLAGTANTEAFF. For the CDR3, the DNA is TGCGCCAGCAGCTTGGCCGGGACAGCGAACACTGAAGCTTTCTTT.

V and J are TRBV5-1 and TRBJ1-4; D not certain. Germline CDR1 reads SGHRS; CDR2 reads YFSETQ. Between the trimmed V and J ends, which lost 3 bases and 0 bases, there was a span of 9 bases. The CDR3 extends over 15 amino acids. Here the CDR3 DNA reads TGCGCCAGCAGCTCCTTCCCATCAACTAATGAAAAACTGTTTTTT. It codes for CASSSFPSTNEKLFF.

This clonotype appeared many times. DNA of the CDR3: TGTGCCAGCAGCTTAGACAAGGGGAGGACAGATACGCAGTATTTT. Translated: CASSLDKGRTDTQYF. The chain combines TRBV7-2 with TRBJ2-3, with D perhaps TRBD2 (6 bases). Germline assignment: CDR1 SGHTA and CDR2 FQGNSA. The CDR3 consists of 15 residues. The V end lost 1 base, the J end lost 3 bases, and 11 bases lay between the germline ends.

In its sample, this clonotype was seen many times. The gene calls are TRBV9 and TRBJ2-3; D is undetermined. Germline assignment: CDR1 SGDLS and CDR2 YYNGEE. The CDR3 contains 12 residues. V was cut by 0 bases and J by 6 bases, with 5 bases left in between. CDR3 DNA sequence: TGTGCCAGCAGCGTAGCATGGGATACGCAGTATTTT. Translation gives CASSVAWDTQYF.

There are many counts of this clonotype. The chain is built from TRBV24-1 and TRBJ2-5; 9 nucleotides agree with TRBD2. Per the germline V gene, CDR1 is KGHDR and CDR2 is SFDVKD. The CDR3 spans 15 residues. Unmatched junction bases numbered 3, after V lost 5 bases and J lost 0 bases. CDR3 bases: TGTGCCACCAGTGTCGCTAGCGGGAACCAAGAGACCCAGTACTTC. Residues: CATSVASGNQETQYF.

This clonotype was recorded many times. V usage is TRBV7-2 and J usage is TRBJ2-7; 11 nucleotides agree with TRBD1. The CDR3 loop spans 12 amino acids. Germline CDR1 is SGHTA and CDR2 is FQGNSA. V trimming: 11 bases; J trimming: 3 bases; junction bases outside the gene matches: 3. The CDR3 DNA reads as TGTGCCTCCGGGACAGGGGGCTACGAGCAGTACTTC. Protein: CASGTGGYEQYF.

In this sample, this clonotype turned up a few times. V and J are TRBV3-1 and TRBJ1-1, with D possibly matching TRBD1 (6 bases). From germline, CDR1 is LGHDT and CDR2 YNNKEL (reference sequence). With 4 bases removed from V and 4 bases from J, the gap between germline ends came to 10 bases. The CDR3 runs 13 residues. The CDR3: CASSRIQGTEAFF. The CDR3 coding sequence is TGTGCCAGCAGCCGGATACAGGGCACTGAAGCTTTCTTT.

This clonotype was found a few times. The V call is TRBV25-1, the J call TRBJ2-5, with unresolved D. The germline gives CDR1 MGHDK, CDR2 SYGVNS. The CDR3 sequence is 15 residues long. Trimming removed 3 bases at V and 0 bases at J, with 11 bases between. The CDR3 coding sequence is TGTGCCAGCAGTGACCTCGAAGTCTACCAAGAGACCCAGTACTTC. This sequence encodes CASSDLEVYQETQYF.

The chain links TRBV29-1 to TRBJ2-7; the match to TRBD1 covers 7 bases. Germline lookup yields CDR1 SQVTM and CDR2 ANQGSEA. The CDR3 sequence is 14 residues long. The V and J ends lost 3 bases and 3 bases, in that order; junction bases with no gene match: 8. The DNA for the CDR3 is TGCAGCGTTGAGGGCCCAGGGGGTATCTACGAGCAGTACTTC. It yields the protein CSVEGPGGIYEQYF.

This clonotype was observed a few times. In DNA form, the CDR3 reads TGTGCCAGCAGTTACGAGGGGTTCACTGAAGCTTTCTTT. Translating it yields CASSYEGFTEAFF. The rearrangement uses TRBV6-2 or TRBV6-3 and TRBJ1-1; perhaps TRBD1 as D (5 bases). Germline lookup yields CDR1 MNHEY and CDR2 SVGEGT. The germline V and J ends were trimmed by 2 bases and 4 bases, with 8 bases remaining between them. The CDR3 is 13 residues long.

CDR3 coding DNA: TGCAGTGCTAGTCGTACACGGAACACTGAAGCTTTCTTT. Its protein product is CSASRTRNTEAFF. The gene calls are TRBV20-1 and TRBJ1-1; D is unresolved. Trimming cost V 3 bases and J 1 base, with 9 bases left between them. The CDR3 totals 13 residues. The germline gives CDR1 DFQATT, CDR2 SNEGSKA (reference sequence).

CDR3 sequence: CASSLAQRVADGYTF. The CDR3 nucleotides are TGTGCCAGCAGCTTGGCCCAGAGGGTAGCAGATGGCTACACCTTC. The V and J genes are TRBV5-6 and TRBJ1-2; no clear D gene. Germline V gene lookup returns CDR1 SGHDT and CDR2 YYEEEE. CDR3 length equals 15 residues. The ends were cut back, 0 bases at V and 6 bases at J, with 15 bases in the middle. Full variable domain (outside the CDR3, taken from reference TRBV5-6 and TRBJ1-2): DAGVTQSPTHLIKTRGQQVTLRCSPKSGHDTVSWYQQALGQGPQFIFQYYEEEERQRGNFPDRFSGHQFPNYSSELNVNALLLGDSALYLCASSLAQRVADGYTFGSGTRLTVV.

The chain links TRBV14 to TRBJ1-1; D is perhaps TRBD1 (5 bases). The CDR3 is made up of 16 amino acids. Trimming cost V 0 bases and J 5 bases, with 16 bases left between them. Germline-derived CDR1 and CDR2 are SGHDN and FVKESK. CDR3 DNA: TGTGCCAGCAGCCAAGATTTTACGGGGGATTGGACTGAAGCTTTCTTT. Translated: CASSQDFTGDWTEAFF. Complete variable domain (other parts from reference TRBV14 and TRBJ1-1): EAGVTQFPSHSVIEKGQTVTLRCDPISGHDNLYWYRRVMGKEIKFLLHFVKESKQDESGMPNNRFLAERTGGTYSTLKVQPAELEDSGVYFCASSQDFTGDWTEAFFGQGTRLTVV.

In its sample, this clonotype was seen many times. This CDR3 reads CASSQDKQGPTEAFF. CDR3 nucleotides: TGTGCCAGCAGCCAAGATAAGCAGGGGCCCACTGAAGCTTTCTTT. This rearrangement joins TRBV4-2 to TRBJ1-1; weak D call: TRBD1 (6 bases). Germline CDR1 reads LGHNA; CDR2 reads YNFKEQ. This CDR3 has 15 amino acids. V was pared by 0 bases and J by 4 bases, with 12 bases between.

The V and J genes are TRBV27 and TRBJ2-2; D is ambiguous. Germline CDR1 and CDR2: MNHEY and SMNVEV (reference sequence). Trimming stripped 6 bases from V and 2 bases from J, with 10 bases between. This CDR3 is 14 amino acids long. The CDR3 DNA is TGTGCCAGCAGACCCGACACTAACACCGGGGAGCTGTTTTTT. Its protein product is CASRPDTNTGELFF.